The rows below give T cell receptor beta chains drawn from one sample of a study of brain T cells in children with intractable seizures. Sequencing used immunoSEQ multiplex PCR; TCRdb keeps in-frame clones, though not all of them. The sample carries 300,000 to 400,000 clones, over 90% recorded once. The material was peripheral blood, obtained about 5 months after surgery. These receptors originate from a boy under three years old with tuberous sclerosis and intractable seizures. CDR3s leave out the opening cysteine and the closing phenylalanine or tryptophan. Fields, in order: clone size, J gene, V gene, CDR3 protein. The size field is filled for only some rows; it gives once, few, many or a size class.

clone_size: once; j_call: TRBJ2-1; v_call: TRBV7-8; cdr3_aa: ASSTLAVSYNEQF
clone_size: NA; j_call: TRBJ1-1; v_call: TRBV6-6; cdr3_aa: ASSYSFGTEAF
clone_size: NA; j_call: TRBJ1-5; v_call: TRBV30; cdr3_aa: AWSPGSPGRQPQH
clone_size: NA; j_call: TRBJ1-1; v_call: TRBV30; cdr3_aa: AWRGGGEGPEAF
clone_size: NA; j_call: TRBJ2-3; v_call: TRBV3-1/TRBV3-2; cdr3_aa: ASSRPGQDPDTQY
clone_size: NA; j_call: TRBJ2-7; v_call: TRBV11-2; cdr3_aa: ASSRGNSAYEQY
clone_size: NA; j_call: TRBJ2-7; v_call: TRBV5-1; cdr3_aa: ASSRDGTYEQY
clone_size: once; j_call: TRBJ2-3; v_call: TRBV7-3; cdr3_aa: ASSFSGGSGDTQY
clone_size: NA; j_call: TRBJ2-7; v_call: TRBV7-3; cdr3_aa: ASSLVPSYEQY
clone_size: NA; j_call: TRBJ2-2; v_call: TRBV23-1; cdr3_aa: ASSQSSTITGELF
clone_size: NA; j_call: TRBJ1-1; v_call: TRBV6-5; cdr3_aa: ASSYRGHTEAF
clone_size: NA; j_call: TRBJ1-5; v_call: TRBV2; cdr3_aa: ASKRTGLGNQPQH
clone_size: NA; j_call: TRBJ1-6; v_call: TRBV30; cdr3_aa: AWSVRLVSAPLH
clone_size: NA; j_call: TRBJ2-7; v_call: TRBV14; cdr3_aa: ASSSLFLSSYEQY
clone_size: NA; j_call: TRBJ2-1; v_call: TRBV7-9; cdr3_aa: ASSPNRGPRSYNEQF
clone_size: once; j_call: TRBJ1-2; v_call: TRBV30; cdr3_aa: AWSPTGSPYGYT
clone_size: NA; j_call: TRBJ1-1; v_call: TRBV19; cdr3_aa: ATQQGPNTEAF
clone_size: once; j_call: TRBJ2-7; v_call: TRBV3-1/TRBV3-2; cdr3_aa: ASSQDWASGGSRTYEQY
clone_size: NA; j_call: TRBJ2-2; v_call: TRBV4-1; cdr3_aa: ASSQAGNTGELF
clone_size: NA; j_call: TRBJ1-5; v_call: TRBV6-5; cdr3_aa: ATKLGVYNQPQH
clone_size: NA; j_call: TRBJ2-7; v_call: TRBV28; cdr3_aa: ASSSYMTSGEGEQY
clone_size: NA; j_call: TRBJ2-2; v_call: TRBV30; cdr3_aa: AWSVMRTSGYANTGELF
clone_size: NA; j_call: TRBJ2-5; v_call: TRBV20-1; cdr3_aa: SRTAQETQY
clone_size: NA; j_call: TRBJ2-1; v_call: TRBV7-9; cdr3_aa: ASNAGGSSYNEQF
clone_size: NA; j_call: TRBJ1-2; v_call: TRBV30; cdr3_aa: AWSVGRDGYT
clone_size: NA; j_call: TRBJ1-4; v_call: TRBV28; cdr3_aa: ASHDSTEKLF
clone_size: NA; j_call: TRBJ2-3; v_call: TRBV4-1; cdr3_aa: ASSQAGGTSGGMAQY
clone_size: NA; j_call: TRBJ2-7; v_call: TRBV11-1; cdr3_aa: ASSLPDSRSYEQY
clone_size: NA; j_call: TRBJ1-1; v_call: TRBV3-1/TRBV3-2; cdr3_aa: ASSQRQVKTEAF
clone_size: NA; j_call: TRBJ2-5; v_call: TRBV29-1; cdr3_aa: STGTDGETQY
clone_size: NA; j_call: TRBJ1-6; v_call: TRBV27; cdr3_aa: ASSPSRNSPLH
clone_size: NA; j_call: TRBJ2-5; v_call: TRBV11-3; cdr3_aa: ASSLWGDGQETQY
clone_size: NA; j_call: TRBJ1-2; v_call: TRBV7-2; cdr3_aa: ASSQERWGGGYT
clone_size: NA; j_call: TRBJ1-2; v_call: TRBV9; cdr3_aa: ASSAMEDGYT
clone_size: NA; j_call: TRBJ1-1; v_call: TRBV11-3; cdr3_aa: ASSEDRNTEAF
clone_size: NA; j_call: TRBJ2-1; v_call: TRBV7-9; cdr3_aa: ASSFRKPGTGVLNEQF
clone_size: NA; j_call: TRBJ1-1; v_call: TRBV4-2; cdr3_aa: ATGQGGDYVNTEAF
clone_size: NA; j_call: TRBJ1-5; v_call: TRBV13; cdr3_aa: ASSLGQGLYQPQH
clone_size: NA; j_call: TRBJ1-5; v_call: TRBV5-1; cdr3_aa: ASSWGSGQPQH
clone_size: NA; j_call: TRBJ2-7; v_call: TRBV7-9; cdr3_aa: ASSLEGREEQY
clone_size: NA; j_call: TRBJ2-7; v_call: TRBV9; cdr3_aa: ASSVGGSSYEQY
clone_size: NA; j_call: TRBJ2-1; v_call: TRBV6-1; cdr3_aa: ASSVSSGIRNGEQF
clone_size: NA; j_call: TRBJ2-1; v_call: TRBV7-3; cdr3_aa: ASSFYLSSEQF
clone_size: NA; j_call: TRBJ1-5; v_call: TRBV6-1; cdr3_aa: ASSEVTGKVNQPQH
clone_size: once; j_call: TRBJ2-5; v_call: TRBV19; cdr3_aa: ASSIGGQGYPHQETQY
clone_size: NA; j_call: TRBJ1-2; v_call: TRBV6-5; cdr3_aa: ASSYSGQGSFYGYT
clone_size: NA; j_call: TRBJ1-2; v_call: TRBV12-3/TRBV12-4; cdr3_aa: ASSFENYGYT
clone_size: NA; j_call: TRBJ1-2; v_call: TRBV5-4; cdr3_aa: ASSWDRPLDYGYT